The 3 T cell receptor beta chains below were found in one sample sequenced in a study of T cells after yellow fever vaccination. TCRdb re-called the 5' RACE reads with MiXCR, one entry per CDR3 protein. The data show under 550,000 distinct CDR3 sequences, 20% to 25% seen once. The material was PBMCs, obtained 20 to 25 days after the first yellow fever vaccination. The origin of the receptors is a man aged 18 to 29 who received the YFV17D yellow fever vaccine.

This chain joins TRBV10-3 and TRBJ2-3; perhaps TRBD2 as D (6 bases). The CDR3 is 15 residues long. Deletions cut 0 bases from V and 4 bases from J, with 11 bases between. Germline values: CDR1 ENHRY, CDR2 SYGVKD. The CDR3 DNA reads TGTGCCATCAGTGAGTCGAAGGGCGGGGCAGATACGCAGTATTTT. Translated, it gives CAISESKGGADTQYF.

This clonotype was seen only a few times. The genes are TRBV5-5 and TRBJ2-5; possible D gene TRBD2, 6 bases. Germline V gives CDR1 SGHKS, CDR2 YYEKEE (reference sequence). V was pared by 2 bases and J by 2 bases, with 10 bases between. The CDR3 is 14 amino acids. The CDR3: CASSFPGEQETQYF. The DNA of the CDR3 is TGTGCCAGCAGCTTTCCGGGGGAGCAAGAGACCCAGTACTTC.

The chain joins TRBV28 to TRBJ2-3; the D is unclear. Per germline, CDR1 MDHEN and CDR2 SYDVKM. With 3 bases removed from V and 1 base from J, the gap between germline ends came to 8 bases. This CDR3 contains 14 residues. In DNA form, the CDR3 reads TGTGCCAGCAGTTTTGTTAGCCGCACAGATACGCAGTATTTT. This sequence encodes CASSFVSRTDTQYF.